Listed below are T cell receptor beta chains from one sample, sequenced in a study of blood T cells in healthy people across ages. TCRdb re-called the 5' RACE reads with MiXCR, one entry per CDR3 protein. The table lists about 640,000 distinct CDR3 sequences, roughly 53% of them singletons. The sequenced sample was blood. These receptors came from a man aged 55 to 70 in good health. Both conserved end residues are part of each CDR3. The D gene is left open where the match is weak. Clone sizes are given selectively: once, few, many, or a class where the clone is expanded.

CDR3	DNA	D	V	J	size
CASSLTGGLGANVLTF	TGTGCCAGCAGCTTAACAGGAGGGCTTGGGGCCAACGTCCTGACTTTC	NA	TRBV7-8	TRBJ2-6	NA
CVTLTDPVVDEQYF	TGTGTCACCCTAACCGATCCTGTAGTCGACGAGCAGTACTTC	NA	TRBV3-1	TRBJ2-7	NA
CASSLWGPSSYNSPLHF	TGCGCCAGCAGCTTGTGGGGACCGAGCTCCTATAATTCACCCCTCCACTTT	NA	TRBV5-1	TRBJ1-6	NA
CSARPPFGGGGLGEQFF	TGCAGTGCTAGGCCCCCCTTCGGTGGCGGGGGGCTTGGGGAGCAGTTCTTC	TRBD2	TRBV20-1	TRBJ2-1	NA
CASSDETSGQETQYF	TGCGCCAGCAGTGACGAGACTAGCGGACAAGAGACCCAGTACTTC	TRBD2	TRBV10-1	TRBJ2-5	once
CASSDFGGAYNEQFF	TGTGCCAGCAGTGACTTCGGGGGCGCATACAATGAGCAGTTCTTC	NA	TRBV25-1	TRBJ2-1	few
CSAIGQGANGYTF	TGCAGTGCGATCGGACAGGGGGCGAATGGCTACACCTTC	TRBD1	TRBV20-1	TRBJ1-2	few
CASSYSGTQGQETQYF	TGTGCCAGCAGTTACTCGGGGACCCAGGGCCAGGAGACCCAGTACTTC	NA	TRBV6-2/TRBV6-3	TRBJ2-5	NA
CASSLVSSGDNEQFF	TGCGCCAGCAGCTTGGTCTCTAGCGGGGACAATGAGCAGTTCTTC	TRBD2	TRBV5-1	TRBJ2-1	few
CSASDYLGFQETQYF	TGCAGTGCTAGTGATTATTTGGGGTTCCAAGAGACCCAGTACTTC	NA	TRBV20-1	TRBJ2-5	NA
CATTSGGPLGHEQFF	TGTGCCACCACTAGCGGGGGGCCACTGGGACATGAGCAGTTCTTC	TRBD2	TRBV3-1	TRBJ2-1	NA
CSALNPEQFF	TGCAGTGCCCTTAATCCGGAGCAGTTCTTC	NA	TRBV20-1	TRBJ2-1	NA
CASSMGTGRSTDTQYF	TGTGCCAGCAGCATGGGGACAGGCCGTAGCACAGATACGCAGTATTTT	TRBD1	TRBV7-2	TRBJ2-3	NA
CATSDDYQETQYF	TGTGCCACCAGTGATGATTACCAAGAGACCCAGTACTTC	NA	TRBV24-1	TRBJ2-5	few
CSAPRTGVSGQYF	TGCAGTGCTCCCAGGACAGGGGTTAGCGGGCAGTACTTC	TRBD1	TRBV20-1	TRBJ2-5	few
CASSLAGDRANEKLFF	TGCGCCAGCAGCTTGGCGGGGGACAGGGCTAATGAAAAACTGTTTTTT	TRBD1	TRBV5-1	TRBJ1-4	NA
CASSPIGGGAPDEQFF	TGCGCCAGCAGCCCGATAGGCGGGGGGGCCCCAGATGAGCAGTTCTTC	TRBD2	TRBV5-1	TRBJ2-1	NA
CASSPGTAAETQYF	TGTGCCAGCAGCCCAGGGACAGCTGCGGAGACCCAGTACTTC	TRBD1	TRBV7-2	TRBJ2-5	NA
CASSGRVGSGATGELFF	TGCGCCAGCAGCGGGCGCGTCGGTAGCGGGGCCACCGGGGAGCTGTTTTTT	TRBD2	TRBV4-1	TRBJ2-2	NA
CASSYQERSLYGYTF	TGTGCCAGCAGCTACCAGGAGCGATCGCTCTATGGCTACACCTTC	NA	TRBV7-2	TRBJ1-2	many
CASSQGQGTTSGANVLTF	TGCGCCAGCAGCCAAGGACAGGGTACTACCTCTGGGGCCAACGTCCTGACTTTC	TRBD1	TRBV4-1	TRBJ2-6	NA
CASSSGQHTYEQYF	TGTGCCAGCAGTTCGGGACAGCACACCTACGAGCAGTACTTC	TRBD1	TRBV27	TRBJ2-7	few